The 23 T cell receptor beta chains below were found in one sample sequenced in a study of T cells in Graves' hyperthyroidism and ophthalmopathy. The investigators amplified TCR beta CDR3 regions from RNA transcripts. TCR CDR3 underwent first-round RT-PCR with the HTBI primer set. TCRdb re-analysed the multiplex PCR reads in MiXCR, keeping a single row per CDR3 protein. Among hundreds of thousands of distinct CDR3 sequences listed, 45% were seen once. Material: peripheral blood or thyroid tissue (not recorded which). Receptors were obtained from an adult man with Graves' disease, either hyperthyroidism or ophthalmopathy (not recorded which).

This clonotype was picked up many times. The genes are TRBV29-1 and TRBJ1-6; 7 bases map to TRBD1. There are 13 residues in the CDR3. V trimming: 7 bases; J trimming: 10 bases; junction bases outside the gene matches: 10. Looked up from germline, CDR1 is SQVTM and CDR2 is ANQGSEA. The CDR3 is CSAQGGLDSPLHF. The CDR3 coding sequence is TGCAGCGCCCAAGGGGGCCTTGACTCACCCCTCCACTTT.

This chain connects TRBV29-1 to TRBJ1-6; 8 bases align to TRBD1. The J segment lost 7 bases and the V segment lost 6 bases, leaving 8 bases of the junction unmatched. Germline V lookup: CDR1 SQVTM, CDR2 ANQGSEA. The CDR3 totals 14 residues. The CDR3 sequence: CSVKTGASNSPLHF. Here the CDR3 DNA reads TGCAGCGTCAAGACAGGGGCGTCGAATTCACCCCTCCACTTT.

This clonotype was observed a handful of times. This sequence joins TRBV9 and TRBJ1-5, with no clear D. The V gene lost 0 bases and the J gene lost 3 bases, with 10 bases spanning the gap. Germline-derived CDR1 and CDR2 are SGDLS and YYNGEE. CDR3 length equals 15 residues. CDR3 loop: CASSVGTALNQPQHF. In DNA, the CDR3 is TGTGCCAGCAGCGTAGGAACAGCACTCAATCAGCCCCAGCATTTT.

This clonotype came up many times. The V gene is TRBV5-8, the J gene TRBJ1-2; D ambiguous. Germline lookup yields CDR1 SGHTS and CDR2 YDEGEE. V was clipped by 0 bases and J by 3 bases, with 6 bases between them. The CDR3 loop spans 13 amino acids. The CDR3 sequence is CASSLEGDYGYTF. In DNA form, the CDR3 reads TGTGCCAGCAGCTTGGAAGGAGACTATGGCTACACCTTC.

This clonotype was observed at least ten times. Here the CDR3 DNA reads TGTGCCAGCAGCTTATTTTCCAGGGCTGGGGCCAACGTCCTGACTTTC. Amino acids: CASSLFSRAGANVLTF. The J gene is TRBJ2-6, the V gene TRBV7-9; possible D gene TRBD1, 5 bases. The CDR3 extends over 16 amino acids. V shed 2 bases and J shed 2 bases, with 10 bases lying between them. Germline V gives CDR1 SEHNR, CDR2 FQNEAQ (reference sequence).

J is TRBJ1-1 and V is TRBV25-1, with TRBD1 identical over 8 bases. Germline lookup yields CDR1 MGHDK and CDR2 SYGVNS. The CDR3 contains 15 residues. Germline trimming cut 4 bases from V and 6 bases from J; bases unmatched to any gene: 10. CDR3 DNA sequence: TGTGCCAGCAGTGGAGTAGGACAGGGTAGAGCTGAAGCTTTCTTT. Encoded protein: CASSGVGQGRAEAFF.

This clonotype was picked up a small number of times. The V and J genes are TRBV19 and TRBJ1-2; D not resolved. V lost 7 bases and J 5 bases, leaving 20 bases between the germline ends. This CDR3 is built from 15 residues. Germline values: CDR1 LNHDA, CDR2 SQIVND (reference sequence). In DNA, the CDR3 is TGTGCCAGTACCGACCGCAGTACAGTCTTATATGGCTACACCTTC. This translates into CASTDRSTVLYGYTF. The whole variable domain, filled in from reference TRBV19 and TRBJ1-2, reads DGGITQSPKYLFRKEGQNVTLSCEQNLNHDAMYWYRQDPGQGLRLIYYSQIVNDFQKGDIAEGYSVSREKKESFPLTVTSAQKNPTAFYLCASTDRSTVLYGYTFGSGTRLTVV.

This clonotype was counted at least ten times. The CDR3 spells CASSPSARSWSGELFF. CDR3 in DNA: TGTGCCAGCAGCCCCAGCGCGCGTTCATGGTCCGGGGAGCTGTTTTTT. The chain joins TRBV7-9 to TRBJ2-2; no reliable D call. V shed 5 bases and J shed 6 bases, with 19 bases lying between them. CDR1 and CDR2 from the germline V gene are SEHNR and FQNEAQ (reference sequence). This CDR3 spans 16 amino acids.

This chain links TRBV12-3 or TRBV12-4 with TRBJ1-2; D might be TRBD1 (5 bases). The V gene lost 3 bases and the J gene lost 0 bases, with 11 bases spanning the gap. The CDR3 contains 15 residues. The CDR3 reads CASSFDRYSNYGYTF. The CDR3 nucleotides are TGTGCCAGCAGTTTCGACAGATACTCTAACTATGGCTACACCTTC.

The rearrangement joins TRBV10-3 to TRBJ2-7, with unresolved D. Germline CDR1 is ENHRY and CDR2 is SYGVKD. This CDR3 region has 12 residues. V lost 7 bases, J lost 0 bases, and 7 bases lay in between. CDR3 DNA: TGTGCCATCAATACGGACTCCTACGAGCAGTACTTC. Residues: CAINTDSYEQYF.

CDR3 sequence: CASSPGTSTDTQYF. CDR3 DNA sequence: TGCGCCAGCAGCCCCGGGACCTCCACAGATACGCAGTATTTT. V usage is TRBV5-1 and J usage is TRBJ2-3; possibly TRBD1 or TRBD2 for D (5 bases each). V was clipped by 4 bases and J by 2 bases, with 11 bases between them. The V gene's germline CDR1 is SGHRS and CDR2 YFSETQ. This CDR3 contains 14 residues.

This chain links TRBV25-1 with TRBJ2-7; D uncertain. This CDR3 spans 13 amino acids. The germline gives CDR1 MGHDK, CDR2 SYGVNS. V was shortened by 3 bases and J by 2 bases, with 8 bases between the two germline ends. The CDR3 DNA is TGTGCCAGCAGTGAGTGGGCAACCTACGAGCAGTACTTC. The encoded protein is CASSEWATYEQYF.

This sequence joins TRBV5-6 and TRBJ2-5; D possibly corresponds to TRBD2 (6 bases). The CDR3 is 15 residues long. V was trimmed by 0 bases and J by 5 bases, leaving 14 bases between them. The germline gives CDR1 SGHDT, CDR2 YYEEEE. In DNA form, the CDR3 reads TGTGCCAGCAGCTTGGGCCGGGGGATCGCGGAGACCCAGTACTTC. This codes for CASSLGRGIAETQYF.

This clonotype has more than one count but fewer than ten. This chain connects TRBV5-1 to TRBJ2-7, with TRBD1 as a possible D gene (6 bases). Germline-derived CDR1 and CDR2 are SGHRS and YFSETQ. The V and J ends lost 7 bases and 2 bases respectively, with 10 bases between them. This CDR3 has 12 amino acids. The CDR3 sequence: CASADSPYEQYF. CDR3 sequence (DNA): TGCGCCAGCGCGGACAGTCCCTACGAGCAGTACTTC. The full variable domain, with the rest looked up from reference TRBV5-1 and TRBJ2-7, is KAGVTQTPRYLIKTRGQQVTLSCSPISGHRSVSWYQQTPGQGLQFLFEYFSETQRNKGNFPGRFSGRQFSNSRSEMNVSTLELGDSALYLCASADSPYEQYFGPGTRLTVT.

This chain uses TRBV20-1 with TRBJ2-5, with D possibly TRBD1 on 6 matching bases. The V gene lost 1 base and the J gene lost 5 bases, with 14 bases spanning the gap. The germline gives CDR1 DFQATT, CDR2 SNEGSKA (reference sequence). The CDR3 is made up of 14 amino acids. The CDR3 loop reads CSARAWTVSETQYF. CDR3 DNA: TGCAGTGCTAGAGCATGGACAGTCTCGGAGACCCAGTACTTC.

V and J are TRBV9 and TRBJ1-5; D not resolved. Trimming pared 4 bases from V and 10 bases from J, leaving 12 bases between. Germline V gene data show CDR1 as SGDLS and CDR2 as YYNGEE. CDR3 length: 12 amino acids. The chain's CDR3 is CASSTYRGPQHF. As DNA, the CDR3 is TGTGCCAGCAGCACCTACAGAGGCCCCCAGCATTTT. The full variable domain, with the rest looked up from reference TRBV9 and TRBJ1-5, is DSGVTQTPKHLITATGQRVTLRCSPRSGDLSVYWYQQSLDQGLQFLIQYYNGEERAKGNILERFSAQQFPDLHSELNLSSLELGDSALYFCASSTYRGPQHFGDGTRLSIL.

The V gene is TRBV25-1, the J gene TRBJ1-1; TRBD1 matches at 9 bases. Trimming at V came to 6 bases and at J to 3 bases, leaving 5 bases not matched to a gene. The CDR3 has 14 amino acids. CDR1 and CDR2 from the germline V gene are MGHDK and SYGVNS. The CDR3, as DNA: TGTGCCAGCAGCCGACAGGGGGTGTACACTGAAGCTTTCTTT. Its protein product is CASSRQGVYTEAFF.

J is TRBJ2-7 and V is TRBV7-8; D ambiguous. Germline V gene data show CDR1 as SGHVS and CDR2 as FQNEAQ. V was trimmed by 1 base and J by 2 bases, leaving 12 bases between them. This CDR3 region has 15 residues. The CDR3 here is CASSLGPIPPYEQYF. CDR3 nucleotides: TGTGCCAGCAGCTTAGGACCGATTCCCCCCTACGAGCAGTACTTC.

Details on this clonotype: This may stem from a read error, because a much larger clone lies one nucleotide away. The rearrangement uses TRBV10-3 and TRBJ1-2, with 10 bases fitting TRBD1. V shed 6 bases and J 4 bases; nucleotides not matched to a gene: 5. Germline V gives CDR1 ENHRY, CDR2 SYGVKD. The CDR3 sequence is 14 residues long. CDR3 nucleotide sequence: TGTGCCATCAGCTTGAGGGACAGGGGCTATGGCTACACCTTC. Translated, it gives CAISLRDRGYGYTF.

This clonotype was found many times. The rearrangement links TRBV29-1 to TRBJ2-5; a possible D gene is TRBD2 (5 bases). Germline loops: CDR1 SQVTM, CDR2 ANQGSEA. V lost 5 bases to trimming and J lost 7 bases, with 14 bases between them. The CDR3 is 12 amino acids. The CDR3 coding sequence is TGCAGCGTTCCCGTCGGGGTAGGGACCCAGTACTTC. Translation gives CSVPVGVGTQYF.

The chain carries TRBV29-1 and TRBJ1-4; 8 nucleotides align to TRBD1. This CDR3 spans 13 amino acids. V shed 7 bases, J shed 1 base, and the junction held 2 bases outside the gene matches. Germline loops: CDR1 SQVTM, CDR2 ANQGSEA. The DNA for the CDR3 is TGCAGCGGGGACAGGTTAACTAATGAAAAACTGTTTTTT. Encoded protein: CSGDRLTNEKLFF.

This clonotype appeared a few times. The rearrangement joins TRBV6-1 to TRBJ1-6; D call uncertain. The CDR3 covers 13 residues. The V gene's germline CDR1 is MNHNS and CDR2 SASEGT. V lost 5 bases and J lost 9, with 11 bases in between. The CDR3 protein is CASSYGEISPLHF. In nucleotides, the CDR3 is TGTGCCAGCAGTTACGGGGAGATTTCACCCCTCCACTTT.

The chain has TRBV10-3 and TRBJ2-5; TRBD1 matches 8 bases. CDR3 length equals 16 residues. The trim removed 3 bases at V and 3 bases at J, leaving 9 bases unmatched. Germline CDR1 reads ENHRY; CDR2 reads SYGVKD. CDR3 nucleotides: TGTGCCATCAGTGATTCGTTAGGACAGGGAGAAGAGACCCAGTACTTC. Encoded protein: CAISDSLGQGEETQYF.